The 10 T cell receptor beta chains below all came from one sample that was sequenced in a study of cytomegalovirus exposure and HLA in healthy donors. 60 Vbeta and 13 Jbeta primers were used in PCR. Produced via immunoSEQ multiplex PCR; TCRdb's table is partial and in-frame only. The repertoire holds about 200,000 clones, with over 75% as singletons. Sequenced: PBMCs. These receptors originate from a woman aged 25 to 39 in good health and CMV-seronegative.

V and J are TRBV4-1 and TRBJ2-1, with D maybe TRBD1 (6 bases). The V gene lost 1 base and the J gene lost 7 bases, with 14 bases spanning the gap. This CDR3 is built from 15 residues. In germline, CDR1 is MGHRA, CDR2 YSYEKL. The CDR3 nucleotides are TGCGCCAGCAGCCAAGGGGCAGGGGTTAGGAATGAGCAGTTCTTC. Translating gives CASSQGAGVRNEQFF.

The chain links TRBV30 to TRBJ1-1; tentatively, D is TRBD1 (5 bases). Per the germline V gene, CDR1 is GTSNPN and CDR2 is SVGIG (reference sequence). This CDR3 has 11 residues. V was clipped by 6 bases and J by 5 bases, with 10 bases between them. CDR3 nucleotide sequence: TGTGCCTGTGACGGGGGGACTGAAGCTTTCTTT. It encodes CACDGGTEAFF.

There are a few counts of this clone. This rearrangement joins TRBV9 to TRBJ2-3, with TRBD1 matching over 7 bases. V shed 4 bases, J shed 0 bases, and the junction held 5 bases outside the gene matches. This CDR3 has 15 residues. In germline, CDR1 is SGDLS, CDR2 YYNGEE. The DNA for the CDR3 is TGTGCCAGCAGCCTATGGGACAGAAGCACAGATACGCAGTATTTT. This encodes CASSLWDRSTDTQYF.

This clone was counted a few times. The J gene is TRBJ1-5, the V gene TRBV6-1; D might be TRBD1 (6 bases). Germline V gene lookup returns CDR1 MNHNS and CDR2 SASEGT. This CDR3 has 13 amino acids. Trimming left V 6 bases short and J 2 bases short, with 8 bases between. CDR3 region: CASRRTGNQPQHF. CDR3 nucleotides: TGTGCCAGCAGGAGGACAGGCAATCAGCCCCAGCATTTT.

Notes on this clone: Compared with germline, one end of the junction differs, possibly owing to a read error. The sample contains more than one DNA sequence encoding this CDR3. V usage is TRBV27 and J usage is TRBJ1-5; D is unresolved. Per the germline V gene, CDR1 is MNHEY and CDR2 is SMNVEV (reference sequence). This CDR3 has 14 amino acids. The chain's CDR3 is CASSLWADRQPQHF. CDR3 coding DNA: TGCGCCAGCAGTTTATGGGCAGACCGGCAGCCCCAGCATTTT.

The chain joins TRBV6-5 to TRBJ2-7, with D hard to call. The CDR3 totals 12 residues. Germline CDR1 reads MNHEY; CDR2 reads SVGAGI. V shed 5 bases and J shed 3 bases, with 8 bases lying between them. The CDR3 region has the DNA TGTGCCAGCAGTAAACATTTCTACGAGCAGTACTTC. Its translation: CASSKHFYEQYF.

Note on this clone: This CDR3 is also generated by other DNA sequences in the sample. V and J are TRBV5-4 and TRBJ2-3; 11 nucleotides agree with TRBD2. Germline V gene data show CDR1 as SGHNT and CDR2 as YYREEE (reference sequence). The ends lost 0 bases at V and 4 bases at J; junction bases unmatched: 4. The CDR3 runs to 16 residues. The CDR3 DNA reads as TGTGCCAGCAGCTTGGCGCTAGCGGGAGGCGCAGATACGCAGTATTTT. Translation: CASSLALAGGADTQYF.

The chain employs TRBV10-1 and TRBJ1-1; D is undetermined. CDR3 length equals 15 residues. Germline-derived CDR1 and CDR2 are WNHNN and SYGVQD (reference sequence). Between the trimmed V and J ends, which lost 2 bases and 0 bases, there was a span of 10 bases. The DNA of the CDR3 is TGCGCCAGCAGTGAGCTCCCCGGGTTGAACACTGAAGCTTTCTTT. This gives the protein CASSELPGLNTEAFF.

The chain has TRBV9 and TRBJ1-1, with D unclear. There are 17 residues in the CDR3. Germline CDR1 SGDLS, CDR2 YYNGEE. Between the trimmed V and J ends, which lost 2 bases and 2 bases, there was a span of 19 bases. CDR3 nucleotide sequence: TGTGCCAGCAGCGTGGGAGGACTTCCAAATCGCAACACTGAAGCTTTCTTT. Translation: CASSVGGLPNRNTEAFF.

This chain uses TRBV9 with TRBJ2-7; a possible D gene is TRBD1 (6 bases). The V end lost 0 bases, the J end lost 5 bases, and 15 bases lay between the germline ends. This CDR3 is 15 amino acids long. CDR1 is SGDLS and CDR2 is YYNGEE in the germline V gene. The CDR3 DNA reads as TGTGCCAGCAGCGTAGGGGCAGGGGCCGTGAACGAGCAGTACTTC. Residues: CASSVGAGAVNEQYF.